This record looks at one T cell receptor beta chain sequence and its context. These data come from a study of CD8+ T cells in alopecia areata. Study background: Treated patients were given 5 to 10 mg oral tofacitinib twice daily.

Sequencing templates came from extracted RNA that was reverse transcribed into cDNA. Here immunoSEQ multiplex PCR was the method, and the copy in TCRdb shows in-frame clones only, minus some. This table has a few hundred thousand clones, 30% to 40% appearing once. Treatment given: oral pan-JAK inhibitor, 5-10 mg twice daily. The TCR comes from a human donor with alopecia areata. The input for sequencing was CD4+ T cells sorted from blood, taken at week 34, from a patient treated with tofacitinib.

The CDR3 DNA follows: TGTGCCAGCAGCCAAGATCGGGGGATTATGGGTCAGCCCCAGCATTTT. Protein: CASSQDRGIMGQPQHF. V gene TRBV4-2 combines with J gene TRBJ1-5; possibly TRBD1 for D (5 bases). The V end lost 0 bases, the J end lost 6 bases, and 15 bases lay between the germline ends. CDR1 and CDR2 from the germline V gene are LGHNA and YNFKEQ. The CDR3 has 16 amino acids.